Below are 18 T cell receptor beta chains sequenced from a single sample in a study of blood T cell repertoires in COVID-19. Profiling relied on immunoSEQ multiplex PCR, and the TCRdb table lists in-frame clones only, not all of them. The data hold tens of thousands of clones, with roughly 87% observed a single time. Sequenced: peripheral blood. These receptors all stem from a human donor with acute or convalescent COVID-19. The donor label of this sample is uncertain.

The J gene is TRBJ1-3, the V gene TRBV25-1; 10 bases are shared with TRBD1. The V segment lost 2 bases and the J segment 3 bases; nucleotides outside the gene matches: 4. This CDR3 region has 16 residues. In germline, CDR1 is MGHDK, CDR2 SYGVNS. The CDR3 coding sequence is TGTGCCAGCAGTGAAGACAGGGGGCGTGATGGAAACACCATATATTTT. Residues: CASSEDRGRDGNTIYF. The full variable domain, rest sourced from reference TRBV25-1 and TRBJ1-3, is EADIYQTPRYLVIGTGKKITLECSQTMGHDKMYWYQQDPGMELHLIHYSYGVNSTEKGDLSSESTVSRIRTEHFPLTLESARPSHTSQYLCASSEDRGRDGNTIYFGEGSWLTVV.

V and J are TRBV5-4 and TRBJ2-3; weak D call: TRBD1 (6 bases). The CDR3 totals 15 residues. The germline CDR1 and CDR2 sequences are SGHNT and YYREEE (reference sequence). V was cut by 2 bases and J by 1 base, with 11 bases left in between. The CDR3 loop is CASSLSNRGTDTQYF. In DNA form, the CDR3 reads TGTGCCAGCAGCTTAAGTAACAGGGGCACAGATACGCAGTATTTT.

The V gene is TRBV7-6, the J gene TRBJ2-5, with 13 positions matching TRBD2. V gave up 5 bases and J gave up 0 bases; unmatched junction bases: 9. The CDR3 runs to 18 residues. Germline CDR1 and CDR2: SGHVS and FNYEAQ. The CDR3 region is CASSPGLAGPLYQETQYF. In nucleotides, the CDR3 is TGTGCCAGCAGCCCGGGACTAGCGGGACCATTGTACCAAGAGACCCAGTACTTC.

This chain connects TRBV9 to TRBJ1-6, with TRBD1 matching over 7 bases. In germline, CDR1 is SGDLS, CDR2 YYNGEE. J was trimmed by 9 bases and V by 3 bases; bases with no gene match: 12. CDR3 size: 16 residues. The CDR3 region has the DNA TGTGCCAGCAGCGGAGGACAGGAATCCTTTTTTTCACCCCTCCACTTT. This gives the protein CASSGGQESFFSPLHF.

This chain joins TRBV19 and TRBJ2-4, with TRBD1 identical over 10 bases. V lost 10 bases, J lost 4 bases, and 4 bases stayed unmatched. The CDR3 totals 13 residues. Germline values: CDR1 LNHDA, CDR2 SQIVND (reference sequence). CDR3: CATLGQGKNIQYF. The CDR3, as DNA: TGTGCCACCTTGGGACAGGGGAAAAACATTCAGTACTTC.

This chain links TRBV9 with TRBJ1-1; 7 bases fit TRBD1. CDR1 SGDLS and CDR2 YYNGEE come from the germline V gene. Trimming cost V 4 bases and J 3 bases; bases outside gene matches: 6. This CDR3 comprises 14 residues. The CDR3 DNA reads TGTGCCAGCAGCACTCAGGACAGGTACACTGAAGCTTTCTTT. It codes for CASSTQDRYTEAFF. Together with reference TRBV9 and TRBJ1-1, the CDR3 gives the full variable domain: DSGVTQTPKHLITATGQRVTLRCSPRSGDLSVYWYQQSLDQGLQFLIQYYNGEERAKGNILERFSAQQFPDLHSELNLSSLELGDSALYFCASSTQDRYTEAFFGQGTRLTVV.

The chain combines TRBV5-1 with TRBJ2-3, with 8 positions matching TRBD2. CDR3 length equals 14 residues. The trim removed 9 bases at V and 3 bases at J, leaving 9 bases unmatched. Germline CDR1 and CDR2: SGHRS and YFSETQ. The CDR3 here is CATSPGGRTDTQYF. The CDR3 DNA reads TGCGCCACTTCACCGGGGGGGCGGACAGATACGCAGTATTTT.

The chain employs TRBV9 and TRBJ1-2; no reliable D call. Germline V gives CDR1 SGDLS, CDR2 YYNGEE. The CDR3 has 14 amino acids. Trimming cost V 0 bases and J 7 bases, with 13 bases left between them. The CDR3 reads CASSVDPRMGGYTF. In nucleotides, the CDR3 is TGTGCCAGCAGCGTAGATCCGAGGATGGGTGGCTACACCTTC.

The rearrangement joins TRBV5-6 to TRBJ2-5; 9 bases align to TRBD1. The CDR3 consists of 15 residues. The junction had 5 bases not matched to a gene; V was cut back by 0 bases and J by 5 bases. The V gene's germline CDR1 is SGHDT and CDR2 YYEEEE. The CDR3 region has the DNA TGTGCCAGCAGCTTGGCCGGACAGGGGACCGAGACCCAGTACTTC. Translation gives CASSLAGQGTETQYF.

A remark on this clone: Within the sample, other DNA sequences also encode this same CDR3. This chain joins TRBV5-1 and TRBJ1-1; 9 bases agree with TRBD1. J lost 2 bases, V lost 0 bases, and 2 bases had no gene match. This CDR3 has 15 amino acids. CDR1 is SGHRS, CDR2 YFSETQ, per germline. CDR3 nucleotide sequence: TGCGCCAGCAGCTTGGGGGGACAGGGTAACACTGAAGCTTTCTTT. Protein: CASSLGGQGNTEAFF.

This chain joins TRBV19 and TRBJ1-1; the match to TRBD1 covers 7 bases. V lost 6 bases to trimming and J lost 3 bases; unmatched junction nucleotides: 16. This CDR3 spans 17 amino acids. Germline CDR1 reads LNHDA; CDR2 reads SQIVND (reference sequence). The CDR3 here is CASRQQTGLAWDTEAFF. The DNA for the CDR3 is TGTGCCAGTAGACAACAGACAGGGTTAGCATGGGACACTGAAGCTTTCTTT.

The chain recombines TRBV19 with TRBJ2-3; D possibly corresponds to TRBD2 (6 bases). The CDR3 length is 14 residues. Germline CDR1 LNHDA, CDR2 SQIVND (reference sequence). Between the trimmed V and J ends, which lost 4 bases and 4 bases, there was a span of 12 bases. CDR3 in amino acids: CASSTGLPPDTQYF. The CDR3 nucleotides read TGTGCCAGTAGTACGGGACTCCCTCCAGATACGCAGTATTTT.

The chain combines TRBV5-1 with TRBJ1-5; D gene uncertain. The CDR3 is made up of 13 amino acids. V was trimmed by 0 bases and J by 5 bases, leaving 6 bases between them. Germline V gene data show CDR1 as SGHRS and CDR2 as YFSETQ. CDR3: CASSLGGDQPQHF. CDR3 bases: TGCGCCAGCAGCTTGGGGGGAGATCAGCCCCAGCATTTT. Supplemented by reference TRBV5-1 and TRBJ1-5, the full variable domain reads KAGVTQTPRYLIKTRGQQVTLSCSPISGHRSVSWYQQTPGQGLQFLFEYFSETQRNKGNFPGRFSGRQFSNSRSEMNVSTLELGDSALYLCASSLGGDQPQHFGDGTRLSIL.

The chain employs TRBV9 and TRBJ1-5; TRBD1 agrees at 7 bases. The CDR3 runs 16 residues. The germline V gene has CDR1 SGDLS and CDR2 YYNGEE. The V gene end was trimmed by 4 bases and the J gene end by 2 bases; junction bases not matched to a gene: 9. CDR3 loop: CASSSQDRVGNQPQHF. CDR3 nucleotides: TGTGCCAGCAGCTCACAAGACAGGGTCGGCAATCAGCCCCAGCATTTT.

The rearrangement joins TRBV20-1 to TRBJ2-3, with 7 bases that match TRBD1. Trimming cost V 3 bases and J 5 bases; bases outside gene matches: 11. Germline lookup yields CDR1 DFQATT and CDR2 SNEGSKA (reference sequence). This CDR3 has 15 residues. CDR3 region: CSASITTGSRDTQYF. The CDR3, as DNA: TGCAGTGCTAGTATTACGACAGGGAGTCGAGATACGCAGTATTTT.

V gene TRBV27 combines with J gene TRBJ2-1; TRBD1 matches 8 bases. V was pared by 6 bases and J by 5 bases, with 3 bases of the junction left unmatched. Looked up from germline, CDR1 is MNHEY and CDR2 is SMNVEV (reference sequence). The CDR3 totals 13 residues. In DNA, the CDR3 is TGTGCCAGCAGAGGACAGGGCGACAATGAGCAGTTCTTC. Encoded protein: CASRGQGDNEQFF.

The CDR3 DNA reads TGCAGTGCTAGTCTCGGGAGGGCCCAGAACGAGCAGTACTTC. Amino acids: CSASLGRAQNEQYF. The chain uses TRBV20-1 and TRBJ2-7; 8 bases line up with TRBD2. Per the germline V gene, CDR1 is DFQATT and CDR2 is SNEGSKA (reference sequence). This CDR3 contains 14 residues. Trimming removed 3 bases from V and 5 bases from J; junction bases left unmatched: 9.

The chain is built from TRBV6-2 or TRBV6-3 and TRBJ1-5; D is perhaps TRBD1 (5 bases). This CDR3 region has 13 residues. V was clipped by 6 bases and J by 7 bases, with 13 bases between them. CDR1 is MNHEY, CDR2 SVGEGT, per germline. The chain's CDR3 is CASSGQGRQPQHF. The DNA of the CDR3 is TGTGCCAGCAGCGGTCAGGGCCGGCAGCCCCAGCATTTT.